This entry lists 10 T cell receptor beta chains sequenced from one sample in a study of T cells in Graves' hyperthyroidism and ophthalmopathy. TCR beta CDR3 region amplification was performed from RNA transcripts. Researchers ran a first-round RT-PCR on the TCR CDR3 using the HTBI primer set. TCRdb analysed the multiplex PCR reads with MiXCR anew, one entry per CDR3 protein. Of roughly 710,000 distinct CDR3 sequences detected, over 35% appear once; the ten largest clones hold 31%. The sequenced sample consisted of blood. The receptor source for this set is a middle-aged woman with Graves' hyperthyroidism.

This clonotype has a count of ten or more. The rearrangement uses TRBV2 and TRBJ2-2; 8 nucleotides agree with TRBD1. CDR1 is SNHLY, CDR2 FYNNEI, per germline. J was trimmed by 3 bases and V by 8 bases; bases with no gene match: 8. The CDR3 covers 15 residues. The CDR3 sequence: CASGRGQADTGELFF. The CDR3 DNA follows: TGTGCCAGCGGGCGGGGACAGGCGGACACCGGGGAGCTGTTTTTT. Full variable domain (missing parts from reference TRBV2 and TRBJ2-2): EPEVTQTPSHQVTQMGQEVILRCVPISNHLYFYWYRQILGQKVEFLVSFYNNEISEKSEIFDDQFSVERPDGSNFTLKIRSTKLEDSAMYFCASGRGQADTGELFFGEGSRLTVL.

This clonotype came up a few times. V and J are TRBV10-3 and TRBJ2-3, with 9 bases aligning to TRBD1. Germline values: CDR1 ENHRY, CDR2 SYGVKD. The V gene end was trimmed by 10 bases and the J gene end by 10 bases; junction bases not matched to a gene: 15. The CDR3 is 14 amino acids. CDR3 sequence (DNA): TGTGCCACGATGGGACAGGGTCCCTCCGGTGCGCAGTATTTT. It is translated as CATMGQGPSGAQYF.

Comment on this clonotype: Mismatch with germline at one junction end may stem from a read error. J is TRBJ1-1 and V is TRBV10-2, with 7 bases lining up with TRBD1. From germline, CDR1 is WSHSY and CDR2 SAAADI. The CDR3 length is 13 residues. CDR3 in amino acids: CASSPGQRTEAFF. The CDR3, as DNA: TGTGCCAGCTCACCGGGACAGAGGACTGAAGCTTTCTTT.

The chain is built from TRBV28 and TRBJ1-2, with D possibly matching TRBD1 (5 bases). Trimming cost V 6 bases and J 6 bases, with 14 bases left between them. The length of the CDR3 is 13 residues. CDR1 and CDR2 (germline): MDHEN, SYDVKM. The chain's CDR3 is CASRPGASDGYTF. The CDR3 nucleotides are TGTGCCAGCAGGCCTGGGGCAAGCGATGGCTACACCTTC.

This clonotype has a handful of counts. The V gene is TRBV10-3, the J gene TRBJ1-5; perhaps TRBD1 as D (5 bases). CDR3 size: 14 residues. Trimming stripped 11 bases from V and 4 bases from J, with 18 bases between. Germline V gene data show CDR1 as ENHRY and CDR2 as SYGVKD. The CDR3 DNA reads as TGTGCCGCCGGAAAAGGGGTAGAAAATCAGCCCCAGCATTTT. It translates to CAAGKGVENQPQHF.

The CDR3 DNA reads TGTGCCAGTAGTATGAAGGAGGCCTCTGGAAACACCATATATTTT. Translated, it gives CASSMKEASGNTIYF. The chain joins TRBV19 to TRBJ1-3; D is unresolved. The V end lost 3 bases, the J end lost 0 bases, and 9 bases lay between the germline ends. This CDR3 contains 15 residues. CDR1 and CDR2 from the germline V gene are LNHDA and SQIVND (reference sequence).

Points on this clonotype: The germline gene is not matched at one end of the junction; a read error may be the cause. J is TRBJ1-2 and V is TRBV10-3, with TRBD1 identical over 7 bases. Germline V gives CDR1 ENHRY, CDR2 SYGVKD. There are 11 residues in the CDR3. The CDR3 loop reads CAIRTGTVPAF. CDR3 sequence (DNA): TGTGCCATCAGGACCGGGACAGTACCTGCCTTC.

This clonotype came up many times. The chain is built from TRBV19 and TRBJ1-1; D possibly corresponds to TRBD1 (5 bases). CDR3 size: 13 residues. Per the germline V gene, CDR1 is LNHDA and CDR2 is SQIVND (reference sequence). Trimming left V 4 bases short and J 10 bases short, with 16 bases between. The chain's CDR3 is CASSTRGVGGAFF. Written as DNA, the CDR3 is TGTGCCAGTAGTACCCGAGGGGTTGGAGGAGCTTTCTTT.

The chain is built from TRBV2 and TRBJ1-6, with a weak D call TRBD1 (5 bases). Between the trimmed V and J ends, which lost 5 bases and 7 bases, there was a span of 15 bases. CDR3 size: 15 residues. The V gene's germline CDR1 is SNHLY and CDR2 FYNNEI. In DNA form, the CDR3 reads TGTGCCAGCAGTTATGACCGGGACGGAAATTCACCCCTCCACTTT. Protein product: CASSYDRDGNSPLHF.

The chain uses TRBV7-2 and TRBJ2-5; the D gene could be TRBD1 or TRBD2 (5 bases each). Germline V CDR1 and CDR2: SGHTA, FQGNSA. The CDR3 has 13 amino acids. Trimming removed 3 bases from V and 6 bases from J, with 11 bases in between. The CDR3 DNA sequence: TGTGCCAGCAGCTTGGGGGATGTAAAGACCCAGTACTTC. Protein: CASSLGDVKTQYF.